This TCR beta chain was recorded in a study of OX40 agonist ivuxolimab in advanced cancers. Overall study context: Ivuxolimab, an antibody that agonizes OX40 (CD134), was administered to the patients. Partial responses were achieved by three patients, one with hepatocellular carcinoma and two with cutaneous melanoma.

Libraries were prepared by immunoSEQ multiplex PCR; TCRdb keeps only in-frame clonotypes and omits some of them. The data show tens of thousands of clones, roughly 86% seen once. The trim removed 3 bases at V and 4 bases at J, leaving 6 bases unmatched. The CDR3 totals 15 residues. From germline, CDR1 is MNHNS and CDR2 SASEGT. The clonotype was recovered from an adult with an advanced solid tumor such as melanoma, head and neck, liver or kidney cancer. Here the sequenced sample was CD4+ or CD8+ T cells sorted from blood, taken in a trial of the OX40 agonist ivuxolimab. The rearrangement links TRBV6-1 to TRBJ2-4, with 7 positions matching TRBD2. The CDR3 reads CASSDHLAAKNIQYF. The CDR3 DNA is TGTGCCAGCAGTGATCACCTAGCGGCAAAAAACATTCAGTACTTC.